This TCR beta chain is from a study of cytomegalovirus exposure and HLA in healthy donors. Study-level points and caveats: Follow-up analysis found HLA locus-dependent TCR association rates, highest for DRB1 and lowest for HLA-C.

It was with 60 Vbeta and 13 Jbeta primers that the PCR ran. In the original analysis: About 83 million unique TCR beta chains, 9 million to 11 million shared, were counted in a later analysis. Only in-frame clones appear in the TCRdb table, and some are missing; sequencing was by immunoSEQ multiplex PCR. For V, J and clone size, that table is used; D and trimming come from the DNA. The top ten clones hold 0.8% to 0.95% of a sample with 99,000 or so clones, 13% to 15% of them seen once. Only a few counts were recorded for this clone. The antigen is not known. The V segment lost 5 bases and the J segment 3 bases; nucleotides outside the gene matches: 11. This CDR3 is 18 amino acids long. Germline V CDR1 and CDR2: MNHEY, SMNVEV (reference sequence).

Specimen: PBMCs. The chain carries TRBV27 and TRBJ2-7; 15 bases agree with TRBD2. This sequence was found in a female donor in good health and CMV-seronegative. CDR3 sequence reads: CASSPRTSGRVEGYEQYF. The CDR3 DNA follows: TGTGCCAGCAGTCCCAGGACTAGCGGGAGGGTCGAGGGCTACGAGCAGTACTTC.